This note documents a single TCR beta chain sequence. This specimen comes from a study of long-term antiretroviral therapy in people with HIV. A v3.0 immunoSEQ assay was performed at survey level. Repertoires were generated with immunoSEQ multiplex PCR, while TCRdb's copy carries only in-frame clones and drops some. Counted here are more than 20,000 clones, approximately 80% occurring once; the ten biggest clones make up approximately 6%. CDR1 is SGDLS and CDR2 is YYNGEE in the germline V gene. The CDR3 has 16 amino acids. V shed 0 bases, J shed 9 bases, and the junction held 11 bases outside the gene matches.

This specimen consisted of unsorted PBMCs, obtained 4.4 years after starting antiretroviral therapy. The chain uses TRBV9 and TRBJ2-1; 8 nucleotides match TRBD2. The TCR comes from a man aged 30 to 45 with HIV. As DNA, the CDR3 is TGTGCCAGCAGCGTAGCTATTCGGGAGGGATCGGGTGAGCAGTTCTTC. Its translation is CASSVAIREGSGEQFF.